Below are 21 T cell receptor beta chains sequenced from a single sample in a study of coeliac disease. Findings of the study overall: In active celiac disease, intraepithelial and lamina propria TRB and TRG repertoires were less clonal than controls.

Produced via immunoSEQ multiplex PCR; TCRdb's table is partial and in-frame only. This table holds a few thousand clones, 66% found once. What these receptors recognize is not known. Source material: intraepithelial lymphocytes from the gut. The receptors originated from a woman under 30 with active celiac disease.

The chain couples TRBV4-1 to TRBJ1-2; tentative D call: TRBD1 (6 bases). This CDR3 spans 15 amino acids. CDR1 and CDR2 (germline): MGHRA, YSYEKL. V dropped 1 base and J dropped 1 base, with 10 bases sitting between them. The CDR3 sequence: CASSQGRGINYGYTF. CDR3 DNA: TGCGCCAGCAGCCAAGGCAGGGGAATTAACTATGGCTACACCTTC.

The J gene is TRBJ1-2, the V gene TRBV5-1; TRBD1 agrees at 7 bases. The V and J ends lost 4 bases and 1 base, in that order; junction bases with no gene match: 4. Germline CDR1 is SGHRS and CDR2 is YFSETQ. The CDR3 covers 14 residues. CDR3 amino acids: CASSQTGSNYGYTF. CDR3 bases: TGCGCCAGCAGCCAGACAGGGAGTAACTATGGCTACACCTTC.

This clone is deemed medium-sized (0.01 to 0.1%). The chain joins TRBV6-5 to TRBJ1-2, with 8 nucleotides matching TRBD1. The CDR3 is 14 residues long. The germline V gene encodes CDR1 MNHEY and CDR2 SVGAGI. The V and J ends lost 5 bases and 4 bases, in that order; junction bases with no gene match: 6. The CDR3 DNA reads TGTGCCAGCAGTCCGACAGGGGCAAGCTATGGCTACACCTTC. It translates to CASSPTGASYGYTF.

The rearrangement links TRBV27 to TRBJ2-5; D possibly corresponds to TRBD1 (7 bases). Germline values: CDR1 MNHEY, CDR2 SMNVEV (reference sequence). Trimming took 6 bases from V and 4 from J, leaving 36 bases between them. This CDR3 is 21 amino acids long. CDR3 protein: CASRGGLWAGQSMGDLETQYF. The CDR3 DNA reads as TGTGCCAGCAGAGGAGGTCTCTGGGCGGGACAGTCGATGGGCGATTTAGAGACCCAGTACTTC.

The V call is TRBV28, the J call TRBJ1-5, with a weak D call TRBD1 (5 bases). V was shortened by 5 bases and J by 2 bases, with 19 bases between the two germline ends. In germline, CDR1 is MDHEN, CDR2 SYDVKM. This CDR3 is 17 amino acids long. The CDR3 spells CASSPWVRALGNQPQHF. The CDR3 region has the DNA TGTGCCAGCAGTCCGTGGGTCAGGGCGTTGGGCAATCAGCCCCAGCATTTT.

The rearrangement joins TRBV19 to TRBJ2-1, with 10 bases that match TRBD1. The CDR3 is 17 residues long. Germline trimming cut 3 bases from V and 7 bases from J; bases unmatched to any gene: 12. Germline V gene sequence: CDR1 LNHDA, CDR2 SQIVND (reference sequence). CDR3 sequence: CASSMQLPGQGRNEQFF. The CDR3 nucleotides are TGTGCCAGTAGTATGCAACTCCCGGGACAGGGGAGGAATGAGCAGTTCTTC.

The chain has TRBV5-1 and TRBJ2-3, with D hard to call. The V and J ends lost 8 bases and 0 bases respectively, with 13 bases between them. From germline, CDR1 is SGHRS and CDR2 YFSETQ. The CDR3 is 14 residues long. This chain's CDR3 is CASRRTTSTDTQYF. CDR3 nucleotides: TGCGCCAGTCGACGAACTACTAGCACAGATACGCAGTATTTT.

There are a few counts of this clone. The V gene is TRBV6-5, the J gene TRBJ2-1; 7 bases are a match to TRBD1. V gave up 6 bases and J gave up 1 base; unmatched junction bases: 6. This CDR3 is built from 15 residues. Looked up from germline, CDR1 is MNHEY and CDR2 is SVGAGI. The CDR3 DNA sequence: TGTGCCAGCAGACTGGGACAGACGTCCTACAATGAGCAGTTCTTC. The encoded protein is CASRLGQTSYNEQFF.

The rearrangement joins TRBV6-1 to TRBJ1-2; 11 bases are a match to TRBD1. This CDR3 is 16 amino acids long. CDR1 is MNHNS, CDR2 SASEGT, per germline. Germline trimming cut 2 bases from V and 7 bases from J; bases unmatched to any gene: 9. The CDR3 coding sequence is TGTGCCAGCAGTGAACATAGGACAGGGGGCTGGAGTGGCTACACCTTC. Translated: CASSEHRTGGWSGYTF.

V gene TRBV28 combines with J gene TRBJ1-4; D might be TRBD1 (6 bases). Germline V gene lookup returns CDR1 MDHEN and CDR2 SYDVKM. V was trimmed by 5 bases and J by 5 bases, leaving 6 bases between them. This CDR3 comprises 12 residues. CDR3 nucleotide sequence: TGTGCCAGCAGTCAGGGGAATGAAAAACTGTTTTTT. This gives the protein CASSQGNEKLFF.

The V and J genes are TRBV5-1 and TRBJ1-4; 8 nucleotides line up with TRBD1. The CDR3 extends over 15 amino acids. Germline V CDR1 and CDR2: SGHRS, YFSETQ. The V segment lost 1 base and the J segment 7 bases; nucleotides outside the gene matches: 6. CDR3 sequence reads: CASSLTGGVVEKLFF. As DNA, the CDR3 is TGCGCCAGCAGCTTGACAGGGGGGGTGGTTGAAAAACTGTTTTTT.

This sequence joins TRBV7-9 and TRBJ2-3, with 10 bases that match TRBD2. Germline lookup yields CDR1 SEHNR and CDR2 FQNEAQ (reference sequence). V shed 1 base, J shed 4 bases, and the junction held 2 bases outside the gene matches. The CDR3 totals 15 residues. The DNA of the CDR3 is TGTGCCAGCAGCTTAGTGAGCGGGGGGGCAGATACGCAGTATTTT. Its protein is CASSLVSGGADTQYF.

The chain's CDR3 is CASSPAEEAPLHF. CDR3 sequence (DNA): TGTGCCAGCTCACCAGCAGAAGAAGCACCCCTCCACTTT. The rearrangement uses TRBV18 and TRBJ1-6; D is undetermined. This CDR3 spans 13 amino acids. Germline V gene sequence: CDR1 KGHSH, CDR2 LQKENI. V was trimmed by 2 bases and J by 11 bases, leaving 10 bases between them.

This chain joins TRBV19 and TRBJ2-1, with 10 bases aligning to TRBD1. Trimming took 6 bases from V and 6 from J; bases not matched to a gene: 5. CDR1 is LNHDA, CDR2 SQIVND, per germline (reference sequence). CDR3 size: 14 residues. CDR3 in amino acids: CASSHWDRGNEQFF. In DNA form, the CDR3 reads TGTGCCAGTAGCCACTGGGACAGGGGCAATGAGCAGTTCTTC.

The rearrangement links TRBV7-8 to TRBJ1-2; a possible D gene is TRBD1 (5 bases). Trimming pared 5 bases from V and 1 base from J, leaving 17 bases between. The CDR3 is 16 residues long. The germline gives CDR1 SGHVS, CDR2 FQNEAQ. The CDR3 nucleotides read TGTGCCAGCAGCCTTAGACAGTCGACCCTTAACTATGGCTACACCTTC. This sequence encodes CASSLRQSTLNYGYTF.

The chain carries TRBV30 and TRBJ2-3; 11 bases line up with TRBD2. This CDR3 has 18 amino acids. V was pared by 5 bases and J by 1 base, with 14 bases of the junction left unmatched. CDR1 GTSNPN and CDR2 SVGIG come from the germline V gene (reference sequence). CDR3 sequence (DNA): TGTGCCTGGGATGGATGGATAGCGGGGGGGCCGGGCACAGATACGCAGTATTTT. It specifies CAWDGWIAGGPGTDTQYF.

This chain links TRBV7-2 with TRBJ2-3, with 10 bases lining up with TRBD2. The CDR3 has 16 amino acids. Germline-derived CDR1 and CDR2 are SGHTA and FQGNSA. V gave up 2 bases and J gave up 2 bases; unmatched junction bases: 4. CDR3: CASSLLAGATTDTQYF. CDR3 nucleotide sequence: TGTGCCAGCAGCTTACTAGCGGGGGCCACCACAGATACGCAGTATTTT.

The chain recombines TRBV13 with TRBJ2-2; 7 bases match TRBD1. Germline V lookup: CDR1 PRHDT, CDR2 FYEKMQ (reference sequence). This CDR3 is 15 amino acids long. After removal of 4 bases from V and 7 bases from J, the junction contained 9 bases not matched to a gene. The CDR3 loop is CASSYGTAVVGELFF. In DNA, the CDR3 is TGTGCCAGCAGCTATGGGACAGCTGTGGTCGGGGAGCTGTTTTTT.

The chain recombines TRBV9 with TRBJ2-3, with TRBD2 identical over 8 bases. Unmatched junction bases numbered 12, after V lost 4 bases and J lost 5 bases. The CDR3 runs to 16 residues. The germline V gene has CDR1 SGDLS and CDR2 YYNGEE. The CDR3 loop reads CASSPRDSGVLDTQYF. CDR3 DNA sequence: TGTGCCAGCAGCCCCAGAGATAGCGGGGTGTTAGATACGCAGTATTTT. Full variable domain (rest looked up from reference TRBV9 and TRBJ2-3): DSGVTQTPKHLITATGQRVTLRCSPRSGDLSVYWYQQSLDQGLQFLIQYYNGEERAKGNILERFSAQQFPDLHSELNLSSLELGDSALYFCASSPRDSGVLDTQYFGPGTRLTVL.

This clone appeared a single time. The CDR3 DNA sequence: TGCGCCAGCAGCTTGTACGGGACAGGGCGCCCAACGGCCACGAGGGGCACAGATACGCAGTATTTT. Translated: CASSLYGTGRPTATRGTDTQYF. The chain couples TRBV5-1 to TRBJ2-3; 9 bases are a match to TRBD1. This CDR3 is built from 22 residues. CDR1 SGHRS and CDR2 YFSETQ come from the germline V gene. Unmatched junction bases numbered 22, after V lost 1 base and J lost 1 base.

With respect to this clone: Other nucleotide sequences from this sample produce the same CDR3. The rearrangement links TRBV7-9 to TRBJ2-3; 9 positions match TRBD2. CDR1 and CDR2 from the germline V gene are SEHNR and FQNEAQ (reference sequence). The J segment lost 3 bases and the V segment lost 1 base, leaving 2 bases of the junction unmatched. The CDR3 has 15 amino acids. CDR3 DNA sequence: TGTGCCAGCAGCTTAGGGCGGGGGGGAACAGATACGCAGTATTTT. Its protein is CASSLGRGGTDTQYF.